Below, one T cell receptor (beta chain) is given with its context. What it recognizes is unknown. The sample is drawn from a study of OX40 agonist ivuxolimab in advanced cancers. Study-level background: Patients received the agonistic anti-OX40 (CD134) antibody ivuxolimab.

The germline CDR1 and CDR2 sequences are MDHEN and SYDVKM. Deletions cut 4 bases from V and 4 bases from J, with 14 bases between. CDR3 length: 15 residues. Here immunoSEQ multiplex PCR was the method, and the copy in TCRdb shows in-frame clones only, minus some. The data show 60,000 to 90,000 clones, approximately 83% seen once. Findings and caveats of the study: Not determined was the antigen specificity of the expanded peripheral T cells.

This material consisted of CD4+ or CD8+ T cells sorted from blood, taken in a trial of the OX40 agonist ivuxolimab. The V call is TRBV28, the J call TRBJ2-1, with D perhaps matching TRBD1 (6 bases). The clonotype comes from an adult with an advanced solid tumor such as melanoma, head and neck, liver or kidney cancer. The CDR3 DNA reads as TGTGCCAGCAGTTCCGTAGGGGGTGTTTACAATGAGCAGTTCTTC. Protein sequence: CASSSVGGVYNEQFF.